This section outlines one T cell receptor (beta chain) sequence together with its context. Its antigen is unidentified. The data belong to a study of OX40 agonist ivuxolimab in advanced cancers. For the study at large: Ivuxolimab, which is an agonistic anti-OX40 (CD134) antibody, was administered to the patients. Study-level results: More expanded clones were found, on average, in CD8+ than in CD4+ T cells. Nonresponders included some who also had low normalized T-cell clonal expansion.

Germline V gene lookup returns CDR1 SEHNR and CDR2 FQNEAQ (reference sequence). This CDR3 region has 14 residues. With 7 bases clipped from V and 5 bases from J, the junction kept 9 bases outside the gene matches. Sequencing was performed with immunoSEQ multiplex PCR; in TCRdb, only in-frame clones are kept and a portion is missing. The sample lists 15,000 to 20,000 clones, less than 95% occurring once. Sequences were derived from CD4+ or CD8+ T cells sorted from blood, sampled in a trial of the OX40 agonist ivuxolimab. The V gene is TRBV7-9, the J gene TRBJ2-5, with 8 bases identical to TRBD2. The receptor comes from an adult with an advanced solid tumor such as melanoma, head and neck, liver or kidney cancer. CDR3: CASITSGTQETQYF. CDR3 bases: TGTGCCAGCATCACTAGCGGCACACAGGAGACCCAGTACTTC. The complete variable domain, with remaining parts taken from reference TRBV7-9 and TRBJ2-5, reads DTGVSQNPRHKITKRGQNVTFRCDPISEHNRLYWYRQTLGQGPEFLTYFQNEAQLEKSRLLSDRFSAERPKGSFSTLEIQRTEQGDSAMYLCASITSGTQETQYFGPGTRLLVL.